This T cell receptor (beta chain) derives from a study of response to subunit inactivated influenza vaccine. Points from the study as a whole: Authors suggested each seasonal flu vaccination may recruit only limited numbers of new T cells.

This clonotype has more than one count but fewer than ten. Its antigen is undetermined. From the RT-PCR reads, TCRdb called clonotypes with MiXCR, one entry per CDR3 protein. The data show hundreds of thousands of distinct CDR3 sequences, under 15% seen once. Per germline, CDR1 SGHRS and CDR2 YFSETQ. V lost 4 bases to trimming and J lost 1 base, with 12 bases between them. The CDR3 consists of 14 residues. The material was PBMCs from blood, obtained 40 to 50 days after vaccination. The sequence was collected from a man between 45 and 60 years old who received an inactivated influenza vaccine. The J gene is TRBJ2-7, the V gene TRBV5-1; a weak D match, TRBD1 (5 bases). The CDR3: CASSDRRVSYEQYF. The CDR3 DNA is TGCGCCAGCAGCGACCGCAGGGTGTCCTACGAGCAGTACTTC.